This TCR beta chain stems from a study of shared T cell receptors in the human thymus. This CDR3 comprises 12 residues. Germline values: CDR1 LNHDA, CDR2 SQIVND (reference sequence). V was clipped by 11 bases and J by 4 bases, with 14 bases between them. Clones were read by immunoSEQ multiplex PCR, and TCRdb kept only the in-frame ones, dropping some. The sample yields about 540,000 clones, around 82% seen once. Separately, the same data were catalogued under a study of human thymus T cells. That investigation notes: Those donating were healthy Finnish infants in corrective surgery for congenital heart defects. Resections obtained during corrective heart surgery supplied the thymus tissue. Use of V and J genes seemed skewed within the thymic and blood repertoires. Related research reported highly overlapping thymic repertoires among unrelated individuals.

The material sequenced was thymocytes. This clonotype was obtained from a boy younger than two with a congenital heart defect. The V call is TRBV19, the J call TRBJ1-2; D is uncertain. DNA for the CDR3: TGTGCCGCAGGCCCCTCTGGCTATGGCTACACCTTC. Protein product: CAAGPSGYGYTF.